The 11 T cell receptor beta chains listed next were all sequenced from one sample in a study of shared clonotypes between healthy human individuals. TCRdb's table, derived via immunoSEQ multiplex PCR, lists solely in-frame clones and lacks some. The table lists hundreds of thousands of clones, 73% of them singletons. The sample comprised memory CD4+ T cells sorted from blood. Subset described: CD45RA-negative fraction. These receptors were taken from a woman in her 30s in good health.

This clone was detected only once. Here the CDR3 reads CASSLAGVVTYNEQFF. In DNA, the CDR3 is TGCGCCAGCAGCTTGGCGGGGGTGGTCACCTACAATGAGCAGTTCTTC. This chain joins TRBV5-1 and TRBJ2-1; tentatively, D is TRBD2 (6 bases). The CDR3 is 16 residues long. V dropped 0 bases and J dropped 2 bases, with 12 bases sitting between them. From germline, CDR1 is SGHRS and CDR2 YFSETQ. Looking up the rest from reference TRBV5-1 and TRBJ2-1 gives the full variable domain: KAGVTQTPRYLIKTRGQQVTLSCSPISGHRSVSWYQQTPGQGLQFLFEYFSETQRNKGNFPGRFSGRQFSNSRSEMNVSTLELGDSALYLCASSLAGVVTYNEQFFGPGTRLTVL.

This clone was observed many times. CDR3 amino acids: CASSLSGMGNEQFF. CDR3 nucleotide sequence: TGTGCCAGCAGCTTAAGCGGGATGGGTAATGAGCAGTTCTTC. The chain recombines TRBV7-9 with TRBJ2-1, with 7 bases lining up with TRBD2. Per germline, CDR1 SEHNR and CDR2 FQNEAQ (reference sequence). Losses at the gene ends were 2 bases for V and 7 bases for J; bases not matched to a gene: 5. This CDR3 spans 14 amino acids.

Of note for this clone: The sample holds other DNA sequences that translate to the same CDR3. The chain carries TRBV5-1 and TRBJ2-7; D is unresolved. V dropped 5 bases and J dropped 4 bases, with 7 bases sitting between them. Germline V CDR1 and CDR2: SGHRS, YFSETQ. CDR3 length equals 11 residues. The CDR3 sequence is CASRSEYEQYF. CDR3 bases: TGCGCCAGCAGATCCGAGTACGAGCAGTACTTC.

This chain connects TRBV11-1 to TRBJ2-3; D gene unclear. Germline V gene data show CDR1 as SGHAT and CDR2 as FQDESV (reference sequence). The CDR3 is 15 amino acids. V lost 5 bases to trimming and J lost 0 bases, with 12 bases between them. Here the CDR3 reads CASSGKTFSTDTQYF. Written as DNA, the CDR3 is TGTGCCAGCAGCGGCAAAACTTTTAGCACAGATACGCAGTATTTT.

The chain employs TRBV19 and TRBJ1-2, with 8 bases lining up with TRBD1. V shed 1 base, J shed 3 bases, and the junction held 16 bases outside the gene matches. The CDR3 has 19 residues. Germline V lookup: CDR1 LNHDA, CDR2 SQIVND (reference sequence). The CDR3 spells CASSIAGPGTAGQDYGYTF. For the CDR3, the DNA is TGTGCCAGTAGTATAGCCGGACCCGGGACGGCGGGACAGGACTATGGCTACACCTTC.

This clone came up a few times. For the CDR3, the DNA is TGTGCCAGCAGTTACCGGGACAGGGTGCAAGATACGCAGTATTTT. As protein: CASSYRDRVQDTQYF. The V gene is TRBV27, the J gene TRBJ2-3, with 9 bases that match TRBD1. The length of the CDR3 is 15 residues. From germline, CDR1 is MNHEY and CDR2 SMNVEV (reference sequence). V was clipped by 4 bases and J by 5 bases; unmatched bases: 7.

Only a few counts were recorded for this clone. The chain has TRBV25-1 and TRBJ2-1; 9 positions agree with TRBD2. CDR3 size: 17 residues. V lost 4 bases and J lost 4; bases outside the gene matches: 11. CDR1 MGHDK and CDR2 SYGVNS come from the germline V gene. The CDR3 loop is CASSASPTSGFYNEQFF. CDR3 nucleotide sequence: TGTGCCAGCAGTGCCTCCCCCACTAGCGGGTTTTACAATGAGCAGTTCTTC. The full variable domain, rest sourced from reference TRBV25-1 and TRBJ2-1, is EADIYQTPRYLVIGTGKKITLECSQTMGHDKMYWYQQDPGMELHLIHYSYGVNSTEKGDLSSESTVSRIRTEHFPLTLESARPSHTSQYLCASSASPTSGFYNEQFFGPGTRLTVL.

This CDR3 is CASSGPSGTYNEQFF. CDR3 DNA sequence: TGTGCCAGCAGTGGGCCTAGCGGGACATACAATGAGCAGTTCTTC. The chain links TRBV6-1 to TRBJ2-1, with 9 bases that match TRBD2. Trimming at V came to 4 bases and at J to 4 bases, leaving 5 bases not matched to a gene. Per germline, CDR1 MNHNS and CDR2 SASEGT. The CDR3 extends over 15 amino acids.

V usage is TRBV9 and J usage is TRBJ2-1; 7 bases are a match to TRBD2. CDR1 and CDR2 from the germline V gene are SGDLS and YYNGEE. J gave up 2 bases and V 2 bases, and 4 bases lay outside the gene matches. CDR3 length: 15 residues. CDR3 bases: TGTGCCAGCAGCGTCACTAGCGCGGCCTACAATGAGCAGTTCTTC. As protein: CASSVTSAAYNEQFF.

This chain connects TRBV5-1 to TRBJ2-5; a possible D gene is TRBD2 (6 bases). CDR3 length equals 14 residues. Trimming left V 4 bases short and J 5 bases short, with 15 bases between. Per germline, CDR1 SGHRS and CDR2 YFSETQ. The CDR3 is CASSPLLEGETQYF. In DNA form, the CDR3 reads TGCGCCAGCAGCCCACTTTTGGAGGGCGAGACCCAGTACTTC.

The gene calls are TRBV5-1 and TRBJ1-1; tentatively, D is TRBD1 (5 bases). There are 13 residues in the CDR3. Germline values: CDR1 SGHRS, CDR2 YFSETQ. Trimming pared 0 bases from V and 7 bases from J, leaving 10 bases between. CDR3 sequence (DNA): TGCGCCAGCAGCTTGGCAGGGCCGGGTGAAGCTTTCTTT. Its translation is CASSLAGPGEAFF.